Below are 22 T cell receptor beta chains sequenced from a single sample in a study of shared clonotypes between healthy human individuals. Produced via immunoSEQ multiplex PCR; TCRdb's table is partial and in-frame only. The sample consists of roughly 380,000 clones, about 96% of them appearing once. The sample was memory CD8+ T cells sorted from blood. Subset here: CD45RO+ cells pooled with CCR7-negative TemRA cells. These TCRs come from a man aged 25-45 years in good health.

Only one count was recorded for this clone. This chain connects TRBV28 to TRBJ1-2; 8 nucleotides align to TRBD1. V gave up 7 bases and J gave up 5 bases; unmatched junction bases: 9. The germline V gene encodes CDR1 MDHEN and CDR2 SYDVKM. The CDR3 has 14 amino acids. The CDR3 bases are TGTGCCAGCACCCGAACAGACAGGGGATATGGCTACACCTTC. Amino acid sequence: CASTRTDRGYGYTF.

The gene calls are TRBV11-2 and TRBJ1-4; D ambiguous. Trimming removed 5 bases at V and 7 bases at J, with 11 bases between. The CDR3 is 13 amino acids. CDR1 and CDR2 from the germline V gene are SGHAT and FQNNGV. This CDR3 reads CASSPRMGEKLFF. The CDR3 DNA follows: TGTGCCAGCAGCCCTCGGATGGGTGAAAAACTGTTTTTT.

The V gene is TRBV9, the J gene TRBJ1-3; D is perhaps TRBD1 (5 bases). The CDR3 contains 19 residues. Germline values: CDR1 SGDLS, CDR2 YYNGEE. The V end lost 2 bases, the J end lost 0 bases, and 21 bases lay between the germline ends. The CDR3 here is CASSVLPDTLPLSGNTIYF. The CDR3 coding sequence is TGTGCCAGCAGCGTCCTTCCGGACACCTTACCCCTCTCTGGAAACACCATATATTTT.

For the CDR3, the DNA is TGCGCCAGCAGCGCCTCCGGGACTTACCTATACAATGAGCAGTTCTTC. It encodes CASSASGTYLYNEQFF. This chain connects TRBV5-1 to TRBJ2-1; D might be TRBD2 (6 bases). The CDR3 runs to 16 residues. Germline assignment: CDR1 SGHRS and CDR2 YFSETQ. V lost 4 bases and J lost 4, with 18 bases in between.

The chain's CDR3 is CASSQETGTVYF. As DNA, the CDR3 is TGCGCCAGCAGCCAGGAAACCGGGACGGTGTACTTC. The rearrangement uses TRBV4-1 and TRBJ2-4; D possibly uses TRBD1 or TRBD2 (5 bases each). CDR1 and CDR2 from the germline V gene are MGHRA and YSYEKL. This CDR3 comprises 12 residues. The germline V and J ends were trimmed by 3 bases and 15 bases, with 15 bases remaining between them.

The V call is TRBV7-9, the J call TRBJ2-1, with TRBD1 identical over 7 bases. V lost 1 base to trimming and J lost 2 bases; unmatched junction nucleotides: 2. The length of the CDR3 is 15 residues. Germline loops: CDR1 SEHNR, CDR2 FQNEAQ (reference sequence). This CDR3 is CASSLGQGTYNEQFF. The DNA of the CDR3 is TGTGCCAGCAGCTTAGGACAGGGCACCTACAATGAGCAGTTCTTC.

The chain's CDR3 is CSGGLAGATDTQYF. The CDR3 bases are TGCAGCGGTGGACTAGCGGGAGCCACAGATACGCAGTATTTT. The chain carries TRBV29-1 and TRBJ2-3; 13 nucleotides line up with TRBD2. The length of the CDR3 is 14 residues. J was trimmed by 2 bases and V by 7 bases; bases with no gene match: 3. From germline, CDR1 is SQVTM and CDR2 ANQGSEA.

The genes are TRBV28 and TRBJ2-1, with TRBD1 identical over 9 bases. Germline assignment: CDR1 MDHEN and CDR2 SYDVKM. The CDR3 runs to 15 residues. Trimming at V came to 8 bases and at J to 4 bases, leaving 9 bases not matched to a gene. The CDR3 sequence is CASLTGTGYYNEQFF. Written as DNA, the CDR3 is TGTGCCAGCTTGACCGGGACAGGGTATTACAATGAGCAGTTCTTC.

This chain links TRBV10-2 with TRBJ1-5; no reliable D call. CDR3 length equals 12 residues. CDR1 and CDR2 from the germline V gene are WSHSY and SAAADI. V was shortened by 3 bases and J by 7 bases, with 7 bases between the two germline ends. CDR3 amino acids: CASSDPGQPQHF. The CDR3 coding sequence is TGCGCCAGCAGTGACCCGGGGCAGCCCCAGCATTTT.

The V call is TRBV7-9, the J call TRBJ2-2; D is perhaps TRBD1 or TRBD2 (5 bases each). V shed 4 bases and J shed 9 bases, with 12 bases lying between them. Germline CDR1 is SEHNR and CDR2 is FQNEAQ (reference sequence). The CDR3 spans 13 residues. CDR3 amino acids: CASSSRGVRELFF. In DNA, the CDR3 is TGTGCCAGCAGCTCCCGAGGGGTCAGGGAGCTGTTTTTT.

The J gene is TRBJ1-4, the V gene TRBV2; TRBD1 matches 9 bases. There are 14 residues in the CDR3. Germline values: CDR1 SNHLY, CDR2 FYNNEI. The V segment lost 6 bases and the J segment 8 bases; nucleotides outside the gene matches: 7. CDR3 sequence (DNA): TGTGCCAGCAGGATGGACAGGGGAGGGGAAAAACTGTTTTTT. Translated, it gives CASRMDRGGEKLFF.

J is TRBJ1-2 and V is TRBV11-2, with D possibly matching TRBD1 (6 bases). Germline V lookup: CDR1 SGHAT, CDR2 FQNNGV. This CDR3 is built from 13 residues. Trimming removed 4 bases at V and 2 bases at J, with 8 bases between. CDR3: CASSSGQNYGYTF. DNA for the CDR3: TGTGCCAGCAGCTCTGGACAGAACTATGGCTACACCTTC. Full variable domain (outside the CDR3, taken from reference TRBV11-2 and TRBJ1-2): EAGVAQSPRYKIIEKRQSVAFWCNPISGHATLYWYQQILGQGPKLLIQFQNNGVVDDSQLPKDRFSAERLKGVDSTLKIQPAKLEDSAVYLCASSSGQNYGYTFGSGTRLTVV.

The chain carries TRBV27 and TRBJ1-5; TRBD1 is a possible D gene (6 bases). From germline, CDR1 is MNHEY and CDR2 SMNVEV (reference sequence). The CDR3 consists of 15 residues. Trimming removed 5 bases at V and 3 bases at J, with 14 bases between. The DNA of the CDR3 is TGTGCCAGCAGTGCGACAGGCCTTCTCAATCAGCCCCAGCATTTT. It specifies CASSATGLLNQPQHF.

This chain uses TRBV9 with TRBJ1-1; tentatively, D is TRBD1 (5 bases). The germline CDR1 and CDR2 sequences are SGDLS and YYNGEE. Trimming stripped 0 bases from V and 3 bases from J, with 12 bases between. There are 15 residues in the CDR3. The CDR3 reads CASSVVGGGDTEAFF. CDR3 nucleotide sequence: TGTGCCAGCAGCGTAGTGGGAGGAGGGGACACTGAAGCTTTCTTT.

This clone was seen once. V is TRBV5-1 and J is TRBJ2-1; D possibly matches TRBD1 or TRBD2 (5 bases each). This CDR3 contains 12 residues. CDR1 is SGHRS, CDR2 YFSETQ, per germline. V was clipped by 5 bases and J by 10 bases, with 13 bases between them. As DNA, the CDR3 is TGCGCCAGCAGTTCGGGGCTCGGGGAGCAGTTCTTC. This sequence encodes CASSSGLGEQFF. The entire variable domain, with the rest obtained from reference TRBV5-1 and TRBJ2-1, is as follows: KAGVTQTPRYLIKTRGQQVTLSCSPISGHRSVSWYQQTPGQGLQFLFEYFSETQRNKGNFPGRFSGRQFSNSRSEMNVSTLELGDSALYLCASSSGLGEQFFGPGTRLTVL.

The V call is TRBV7-2, the J call TRBJ2-3, with TRBD1 identical over 11 bases. The CDR3 loop spans 15 amino acids. The germline V gene encodes CDR1 SGHTA and CDR2 FQGNSA. V dropped 6 bases and J dropped 4; count of bases not matched to a gene: 6. CDR3 sequence (DNA): TGTGCCAGCAGTCGCCGGGACAGGGGGTCAGATACGCAGTATTTT. Amino acid sequence: CASSRRDRGSDTQYF.

Only one count was recorded for this clone. The chain uses TRBV5-1 and TRBJ2-7; TRBD1 might be the D (6 bases). V shed 4 bases and J shed 4 bases, with 18 bases lying between them. The CDR3 is made up of 15 amino acids. Looked up from germline, CDR1 is SGHRS and CDR2 is YFSETQ. In DNA, the CDR3 is TGCGCCAGCAGCAGGACGGCAGGGGTAGATTACGAGCAGTACTTC. It translates to CASSRTAGVDYEQYF. The full variable domain, rest sourced from reference TRBV5-1 and TRBJ2-7, is KAGVTQTPRYLIKTRGQQVTLSCSPISGHRSVSWYQQTPGQGLQFLFEYFSETQRNKGNFPGRFSGRQFSNSRSEMNVSTLELGDSALYLCASSRTAGVDYEQYFGPGTRLTVT.

The CDR3 DNA is TGTGCCAGCAGCTCGACCCGGGATGGGAGCTCCTACAATGAGCAGTTCTTC. It codes for CASSSTRDGSSYNEQFF. V gene TRBV7-9 combines with J gene TRBJ2-1; TRBD2 might be the D (5 bases). Germline-derived CDR1 and CDR2 are SEHNR and FQNEAQ (reference sequence). The CDR3 spans 17 residues. The V end was cut by 4 bases, the J end by 0 bases, with 16 bases between.

The chain uses TRBV29-1 and TRBJ2-3, with 7 bases matching TRBD2. Unmatched junction bases numbered 6, after V lost 6 bases and J lost 0 bases. The CDR3 extends over 14 amino acids. Germline CDR1 and CDR2: SQVTM and ANQGSEA. The CDR3 sequence is CSVLTSWSTDTQYF. For the CDR3, the DNA is TGCAGCGTGCTGACTAGCTGGAGCACAGATACGCAGTATTTT.

This sequence joins TRBV6-6 and TRBJ2-1; D is perhaps TRBD1 (5 bases). This CDR3 has 13 residues. V lost 4 bases, J lost 8 bases, and 12 bases lay in between. The germline V gene has CDR1 MNHNY and CDR2 SVGAGI (reference sequence). DNA for the CDR3: TGTGCCAGCAGTTTTACAGGTAGTCATGAGCAGTTCTTC. Amino acid sequence: CASSFTGSHEQFF.

The chain joins TRBV30 to TRBJ2-2, with D perhaps matching TRBD1 (7 bases). Per germline, CDR1 GTSNPN and CDR2 SVGIG (reference sequence). Between the trimmed V and J ends, which lost 1 base and 13 bases, there was a span of 16 bases. There are 13 residues in the CDR3. The CDR3 reads CAWSENPGGPLFF. CDR3 sequence (DNA): TGTGCCTGGAGTGAGAACCCAGGGGGGCCGCTGTTTTTT.

This rearrangement joins TRBV28 to TRBJ1-2; 7 nucleotides line up with TRBD1. This CDR3 spans 14 amino acids. The trim removed 3 bases at V and 6 bases at J, leaving 7 bases unmatched. CDR1 and CDR2 (germline): MDHEN, SYDVKM. The CDR3 nucleotides are TGTGCCAGCAGTTTTGCAGGGGGTGTAGATGGCTACACCTTC. Translated, it gives CASSFAGGVDGYTF.